This T cell receptor (beta chain) was documented in a study of response to subunit inactivated influenza vaccine (dated by TCRdb to 2017 to 2018). Regarding the research as a whole: To follow how T cells responded to a trivalent subunit inactivated influenza vaccine, the researchers relied on deep quantitative profiling of the T cell receptor repertoire. Study-level results and caveats: It was suggested by the authors that each seasonal influenza vaccination may recruit only a limited number of new T cells.

Notes on this clonotype: Its antigen remains unidentified. No much larger clonotype is one base removed from it; base qualities were not supplied.

Receptors were amplified or captured by RT-PCR. TCRdb lists the instrument as Illumina HiSeq 2500. The raw public data were reprocessed by TCRdb itself: fastp quality trimming at Q25, MiXCR clonotype calling, in-frame beta chains only. Rows merge per CDR3 protein into single entries with the most common DNA and genes. The sample table contains 500,000 to 700,000 distinct CDR3 sequences; only one count was recorded for under 25% of them. The ten largest clones capture 2.5% to 3% of the sample. The CDR3 starts with the cysteine, ends with the phenylalanine, and has 15 residues. Only the CDR3 DNA is retained, 45 bases long and in frame from the first base. The junction shows trimming of 3 bases on V and 8 bases on J, and the gene matches do not reach 11 bases of it. Looking up the germline V gene yields CDR1 MDHEN and CDR2 SYDVKM. These data were also filed under a second study, of T cells expressing NK-cell markers. The second publication reports: TCR beta cDNA libraries were prepared using 5'RACE template switching, which introduced a universal primer site and unique molecular identifiers. Three sorted T-cell subsets (CD3+CD56+NKG2C+, CD3+CD56+NKG2C- and CD3+CD56-NKG2C+) from several donors had their TCR beta-chain repertoires profiled. Among the eight sequenced donors, seven were HCMV-seropositive and one was HCMV-seronegative. In several experiments an anti-gammadeltaTCR antibody was added to restrict sorting to alphabetaTCR-expressing T cells. In several donors, the dominant CD3+CD56+NKG2C+ clonotypes were found to rank among the top 10 CD8+ clonotypes and to make up about 1.0-7.0% of CD8+ T cells. Those dominant clonotypes were again the most abundant among CD3+CD56-NKG2C+ cells in a handful of donors, at about 25-60.1%. It remained unclear whether the expanded NKG2C-expressing T cell clones were specific for HCMV antigens. The eight sequenced donors were randomly selected healthy volunteers, three men and five women. HCMV serostatus was determined by detecting HCMV-specific IgG in serum with a commercial ELISA kit. Ficoll density gradient centrifugation was used to isolate peripheral blood mononuclear cells from blood. CD4+ and CD8+ T cells were isolated from PBMC by magnetic immunoseparation with Miltenyi isolation kits. cDNA synthesis was primed from the TCR beta constant segment, followed by two successive PCR amplification steps. Sequencing of the libraries produced 2 x 150 bp reads on Illumina HiSeq 2000/2500, MiSeq or NextSeq. MIGEC handled demultiplexing of the reads and grouping by UMI, while MiTCR was used to assemble and quantify clonotypes. Only TCR cDNA sequences supported by at least two reads were kept to exclude erroneous sequences. The tcR package was used for downstream repertoire analysis, and clonotypes were matched between fractions using CDR3 nucleotide sequence together with V segment. VDJmatch was used to annotate antigen specificity against VDJdb, with one amino acid substitution in CDR3 allowed.

The TCR was taken from a man aged 45-65 years who received an inactivated influenza vaccine. Donor details come from another sample of the same person, matched by shared clones. Recombination linked TRBV28 to TRBJ2-3, with 7 middle bases fitting TRBD1. The input for sequencing was CD4+ T cells sorted from PBMCs, taken about 13 days after vaccination. The CDR3 protein is CASSFGDRDLGTQYF. The bases are TGTGCCAGCAGTTTCGGTGACAGGGATCTCGGTACGCAGTATTTT.